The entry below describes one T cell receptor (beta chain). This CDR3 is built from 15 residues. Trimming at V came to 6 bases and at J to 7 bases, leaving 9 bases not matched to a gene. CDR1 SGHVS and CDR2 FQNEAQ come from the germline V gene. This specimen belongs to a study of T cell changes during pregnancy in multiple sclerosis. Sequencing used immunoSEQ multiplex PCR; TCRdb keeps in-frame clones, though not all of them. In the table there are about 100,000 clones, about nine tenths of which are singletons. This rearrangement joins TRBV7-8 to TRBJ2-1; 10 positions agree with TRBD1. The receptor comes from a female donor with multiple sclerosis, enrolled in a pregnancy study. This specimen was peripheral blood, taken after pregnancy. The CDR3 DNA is TGTGCCAGCAGACCCGACAGGGGGCGGCTAAATGAGCAGTTCTTC. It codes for CASRPDRGRLNEQFF.